This is a list of T cell receptor beta chains from one sample in a study of T cell responses to AZD1222 COVID-19 vaccine. TCRdb keeps only in-frame clones here, not all; method: immunoSEQ multiplex PCR. The sample has 120,000 or so clones, over 75% seen once. The input for sequencing was peripheral blood, taken on day 0 of AZD1222 vaccination. Receptors were obtained from an adult in good health. Both conserved end residues are part of each CDR3. Each record gives: V gene, D gene, clone size, J gene, CDR3 DNA, CDR3 protein. A D gene is named only where the DNA matches it firmly. Clone size is given for some rows only: seen once, a few or many times, or a class if the clone is expanded.

>TRBV7-2|TRBD2|.|TRBJ2-5
TGTGCCAGCGCAAAGCGGGAGGGTTGGGAGACCCAGTACTTC
CASAKREGWETQYF
>TRBV7-2|.|.|TRBJ1-5
TGTGCCAGCAGCCCGACAGATAGCAATCAGCCCCAGCATTTT
CASSPTDSNQPQHF
>TRBV7-3|.|.|TRBJ2-2
TGTGCCAGCAGCCCCACAACCGGGGCCTGGCCCGGGGAGCTGTTTTTT
CASSPTTGAWPGELFF
>TRBV2|.|.|TRBJ2-3
TGTGCCAGCACCTGGGGCGGGGCGGGCGCAGATACGCAGTATTTT
CASTWGGAGADTQYF
>TRBV4-2|TRBD1|.|TRBJ1-1
TGTGCCAGCAGCCAGGGTGGACAGGCCACTGAAGCTTTCTTT
CASSQGGQATEAFF
>TRBV27|.|.|TRBJ2-7
TGTGCCAGCAGATCAACCGGGACCCCGGAGTACTTC
CASRSTGTPEYF
>TRBV7-3|TRBD1|.|TRBJ2-2
TGTGCCAGCAGCGTGGGACAGGGTTATCTAGGGGAGCTGTTTTTT
CASSVGQGYLGELFF
>TRBV10-3|.|.|TRBJ1-2
TGTGCCGCCGACTCTGGGTTAGCTAACTATGGCTACACCTTC
CAADSGLANYGYTF
>TRBV29-1|.|few|TRBJ2-7
TGCAGCGCTGCGACAGACTCCTACGAGCAGTACTTC
CSAATDSYEQYF
>TRBV5-1|.|once|TRBJ1-3
TGCGCCAGCAGCCCCGTATCTGGAAACACCATATATTTT
CASSPVSGNTIYF
>TRBV13|TRBD2|.|TRBJ2-7
TGTGCCAGCAGCTTAGAAGGGAGCGGGACCTACGAGCAGTACTTC
CASSLEGSGTYEQYF
>TRBV5-5|TRBD1|.|TRBJ1-2
TGTGCCAGCAGCTTGGGGGACAGGACCCCCTATGGCTACACCTTC
CASSLGDRTPYGYTF
>TRBV19|.|.|TRBJ2-3
TGTGCCAGCGGCAGGGGTGCGGTTAGCACAGATACGCAGTATTTT
CASGRGAVSTDTQYF
>TRBV19|.|.|TRBJ1-3
TGTGCCAGTAGTTACCTCCTCGGCTCTGGAAACACCATATATTTT
CASSYLLGSGNTIYF
>TRBV9|.|once|TRBJ1-6
TGTGCCAGCAGCGCAGACAGTTATAATTCACCCCTCCACTTT
CASSADSYNSPLHF
>TRBV6-5|.|.|TRBJ1-3
TGTGCCAGCGTGGGAAGTGGGGGAAACACCATATATTTT
CASVGSGGNTIYF
>TRBV4-2|.|.|TRBJ2-3
TGTGCCAGCAGCCAAGATTGGAATACGCAGTATTTT
CASSQDWNTQYF
>TRBV19|TRBD1|.|TRBJ1-4
TGTGCCACCGGACAGGGTAATGAAAAACTGTTTTTT
CATGQGNEKLFF
>TRBV15|.|.|TRBJ2-7
TGTGCCACCAGCAGAGATCCTCTTCAGGGTAGAAGGGACGAGCAGTACTTC
CATSRDPLQGRRDEQYF
>TRBV30|TRBD1|.|TRBJ1-4
TGTGCCTGTTGGGGAACAGGGGAAGAAAAACTGTTTTTT
CACWGTGEEKLFF
>TRBV7-3|.|.|TRBJ2-3
TGTGCCAGCAGTTGGTCAGTTACAGATACGCAGTATTTT
CASSWSVTDTQYF
>TRBV11-2|.|.|TRBJ1-3
TGTGCCAGCAGCAGGATCGGGACGTTCGGGCCTGGAAACACCATATATTTT
CASSRIGTFGPGNTIYF
>TRBV9|.|once|TRBJ1-5
TGTGCCAGCAGCGTTGGAGGGCTCAATCAGCCCCAGCATTTT
CASSVGGLNQPQHF